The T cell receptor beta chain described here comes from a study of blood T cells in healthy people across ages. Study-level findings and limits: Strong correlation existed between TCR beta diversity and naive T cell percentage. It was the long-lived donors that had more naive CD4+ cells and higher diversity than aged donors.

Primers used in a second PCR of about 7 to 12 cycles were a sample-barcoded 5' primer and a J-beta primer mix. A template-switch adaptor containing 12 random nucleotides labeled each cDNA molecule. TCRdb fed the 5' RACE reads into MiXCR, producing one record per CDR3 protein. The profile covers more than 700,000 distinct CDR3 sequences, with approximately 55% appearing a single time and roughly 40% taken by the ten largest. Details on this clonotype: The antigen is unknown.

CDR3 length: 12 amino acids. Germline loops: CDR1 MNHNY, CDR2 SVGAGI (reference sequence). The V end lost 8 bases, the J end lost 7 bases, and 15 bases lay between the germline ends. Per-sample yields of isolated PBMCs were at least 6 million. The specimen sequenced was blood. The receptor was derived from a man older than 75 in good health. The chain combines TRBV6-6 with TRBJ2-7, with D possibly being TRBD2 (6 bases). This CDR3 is CASDKGRKEQYF. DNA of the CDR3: TGTGCCAGCGACAAGGGGAGGAAGGAGCAGTACTTC.